These T cell receptor beta chains were read from a single sample in a study of blood T cell repertoires in COVID-19. Using immunoSEQ multiplex PCR, the repertoire was profiled, and TCRdb retains in-frame clones only, with some absent. The sample yields 200,000 to 250,000 clones, around 87% seen once. Sequenced material: peripheral blood. All receptors derive from a woman aged 25-40 years who had recovered from COVID-19. Both conserved end residues are part of each CDR3. The D gene is left open where the match is weak. Expanded clones are given a class, and other clones once, few, many or no size at all.

cdr3_length j_call d_call clone_size v_call cdr3_nt cdr3_aa
16 TRBJ1-3 . . TRBV7-2 TGTGCCAGCAGCTCCGGGGGGAACATCCCAGGAAACACCATATATTTT CASSSGGNIPGNTIYF
14 TRBJ1-1 . . TRBV5-1 TGCGCCAGCAGCTTTAGGGGGTCGAACACTGAAGCTTTCTTT CASSFRGSNTEAFF
13 TRBJ2-7 . once TRBV12-3/TRBV12-4 TGTGCCAGCACTCCGGGACACAACTACGAGCAGTACTTC CASTPGHNYEQYF
17 TRBJ2-3 TRBD2 . TRBV7-6 TGTGCCAGCAGCTCTAGATTGGCGGGGGGGCTAGGAGATACGCAGTATTTT CASSSRLAGGLGDTQYF
14 TRBJ2-3 . . TRBV18 TGTGCCAGCTCACCACCCCTAGCAACAGATACGCAGTATTTT CASSPPLATDTQYF
13 TRBJ2-5 TRBD2 . TRBV7-6 TGTGCCAGCAGCTCTGGACTAGGGGAGACCCAGTACTTC CASSSGLGETQYF
17 TRBJ2-7 TRBD2 . TRBV4-2 TGTGCCAGCAGCCAAGAAAGGCGGGGGGCTGAATCCTACGAGCAGTACTTC CASSQERRGAESYEQYF
15 TRBJ2-1 TRBD2 . TRBV13 TGTGCCAGCAGCTTAGACCGGGGGGTTGGCGGTGAGCAGTTCTTC CASSLDRGVGGEQFF
15 TRBJ1-2 TRBD1 . TRBV6-1 TGTGCCAGCAGTGAAGCGGCCTCAGGGGGCTTTGGCTACACCTTC CASSEAASGGFGYTF
15 TRBJ2-3 TRBD2 . TRBV7-2 TGTGCCAGCAGTCGTGGACTAGACCGCACAGATACGCAGTATTTT CASSRGLDRTDTQYF
14 TRBJ2-2 . . TRBV6-2/TRBV6-3 TGTGCCAGCAGTTCCACTCGGGGAGCCGGGGAGCTGTTTTTT CASSSTRGAGELFF
17 TRBJ2-2 TRBD2 . TRBV2 TGTGCCAGCAGTCCCGGACTAGCGGGGGGCAACACCGGGGAGCTGTTTTTT CASSPGLAGGNTGELFF
18 TRBJ1-2 TRBD1 . TRBV23-1 TGCGCCAGCAGTCATCCAACTATCGCGGGACAGGCTAACTATGGCTACACCTTC CASSHPTIAGQANYGYTF
14 TRBJ2-3 . once TRBV4-1 TGCGCCAGCAGTCGATACCAGGGGACAGATACGCAGTATTTT CASSRYQGTDTQYF
14 TRBJ2-7 . . TRBV9 TGTGCCAGCAGCCCCCACCTTCGGGACTACGAGCAGTACTTC CASSPHLRDYEQYF
17 TRBJ1-6 . few TRBV21-1 TGTGCCAGCAGCAAATTTCGGGGGGCCTGCTCACACTCACCCCTCCACTTT CASSKFRGACSHSPLHF
15 TRBJ1-6 TRBD1 . TRBV6-5 TGTGCCAGCAGTACTAAGGGACAGGGGGATTCACCCCTCCACTTT CASSTKGQGDSPLHF
13 TRBJ2-7 TRBD1 . TRBV30 TGTGCCTGGAGGACAGGGGGCCTGTACGAGCAGTACTTC CAWRTGGLYEQYF
15 TRBJ2-3 . . TRBV30 TGTGCCTGGAGCAGGCAGGGACTTCGCACAGATACGCAGTATTTT CAWSRQGLRTDTQYF
15 TRBJ1-2 TRBD1 . TRBV19 TGTGCCAGTAGTGGCTCGACAGGGGCCCTGGGGGGCTACACCTTC CASSGSTGALGGYTF
18 TRBJ2-1 . . TRBV7-2 TGTGCCAGCAGCTTAACCCCTCCCTTCGGGGGGCGGTACAATGAGCAGTTCTTC CASSLTPPFGGRYNEQFF
15 TRBJ2-2 . few TRBV5-1 TGCGCCAGCAGCTTGGATGGGCTGAACACCGGGGAGCTGTTTTTT CASSLDGLNTGELFF
15 TRBJ2-7 TRBD2 . TRBV15 TGTGCCACCAGCATTAGCGGGGATAGCTCCTACGAGCAGTACTTC CATSISGDSSYEQYF
14 TRBJ2-1 TRBD1 few TRBV6-4 TGTGCCAGCAGTGACACGACAGGGGTGGGTGAGCAGTTCTTC CASSDTTGVGEQFF
14 TRBJ1-2 . . TRBV2 TGTGCCAGCAGTGCTCTCCTGCCATCGAGTGGCTACACCTTC CASSALLPSSGYTF